Shown below are 3 T cell receptor beta chains from a single sample sequenced in a study of blood T cell repertoires in COVID-19. The method was immunoSEQ multiplex PCR; TCRdb's version includes in-frame clones alone and lacks a portion of them. The repertoire holds over 90,000 clones, with roughly nine tenths as singletons. The sample consisted of peripheral blood. The receptors here all came from a man aged 50 or older with active COVID-19.

V usage is TRBV5-1 and J usage is TRBJ2-3; 10 bases fit TRBD1. J was trimmed by 0 bases and V by 4 bases; bases with no gene match: 2. CDR1 is SGHRS, CDR2 YFSETQ, per germline. CDR3 length equals 15 residues. The CDR3 loop is CASSEGQGSTDTQYF. The CDR3 DNA reads as TGCGCCAGCAGCGAGGGACAGGGGAGCACAGATACGCAGTATTTT.

The chain recombines TRBV18 with TRBJ2-1; possible D gene TRBD2, 6 bases. Per germline, CDR1 KGHSH and CDR2 LQKENI. The V end lost 3 bases, the J end lost 5 bases, and 14 bases lay between the germline ends. The CDR3 sequence is 15 residues long. The CDR3 nucleotides are TGTGCCAGCTCACCCTTTGGAGGGAGGAACAATGAGCAGTTCTTC. Translation gives CASSPFGGRNNEQFF.

This sequence joins TRBV5-6 and TRBJ2-3, with D possibly matching TRBD2 (5 bases). V was pared by 4 bases and J by 6 bases, with 18 bases between. The CDR3 runs to 15 residues. Germline CDR1 and CDR2: SGHDT and YYEEEE. CDR3 in DNA: TGTGCCAGCAGCCTAGGAGGTTTGGGTCTGGATACGCAGTATTTT. Its translation: CASSLGGLGLDTQYF.